Below are 21 T cell receptor beta chains sequenced from a single sample in a study of spatial heterogeneity in lung cancer (dated by TCRdb to between 2019 and 2020). The time point label on this specimen signifies: sample taken at primary tumor resection. For TCR sequencing, whole RNA was extracted from tumor and nontumor lung tissue, or from cryopreserved PBMC samples, and no cell sorting was done. Receptors were amplified or captured by 5' RACE. Sequenced using a NextSeq 500. Starting from the raw public reads, TCRdb applied fastp trimming at Q25, assembled clones with MiXCR and retained in-frame beta chains. Rows with one shared CDR3 protein collapse into an entry with the most common genes and DNA. For this sample the table gives around 40,000 distinct CDR3 sequences, of which around 5.5% were detected only once. The ten largest make up about 9.9% of the sample. Sequences were derived from PBMCs, sampled at surgery. The receptors come from a male donor with early-stage non-small cell lung cancer.

Ten or more counts support this clonotype. The DNA for the CDR3 is TGTGCCAGCAGTTACTCGCCCAGCGCCCACACTGAAGCTTTCTTT. Protein: CASSYSPSAHTEAFF. This chain uses TRBV6-2 or TRBV6-3 with TRBJ1-1; D gene unclear. This CDR3 is built from 15 residues. The germline gives CDR1 MNHEY, CDR2 SVGEGT. V was trimmed by 0 bases and J by 3 bases, leaving 11 bases between them.

This clonotype was observed a handful of times. The chain combines TRBV12-3 or TRBV12-4 with TRBJ1-4, with a weak D call TRBD1 (6 bases). V lost 5 bases, J lost 4 bases, and 14 bases lay in between. The CDR3 is 15 residues long. CDR3 loop: CASSPRGGINEKLFF. The CDR3 coding sequence is TGTGCCAGCAGTCCGAGGGGGGGGATTAATGAAAAACTGTTTTTT.

This clonotype was counted at least ten times. CDR3 DNA sequence: TGTGCCAGCAGCTTGACAGGGGGCGGGGAGACCCAGTACTTC. Encoded protein: CASSLTGGGETQYF. J is TRBJ2-5 and V is TRBV7-9, with 10 nucleotides matching TRBD1. This CDR3 comprises 14 residues. V dropped 3 bases and J dropped 5; count of bases not matched to a gene: 3. Germline CDR1 and CDR2: SEHNR and FQNEAQ (reference sequence).

This clonotype was detected many times. V and J are TRBV5-4 and TRBJ2-3, with D tentatively TRBD2 (5 bases). Germline CDR1 SGHNT, CDR2 YYREEE (reference sequence). CDR3 length: 13 residues. Trimming cost V 2 bases and J 4 bases, with 8 bases left between them. CDR3 DNA sequence: TGTGCCAGCAGCTTAAACGGGGCAGATACGCAGTATTTT. Amino acids: CASSLNGADTQYF. The full variable domain, with the rest looked up from reference TRBV5-4 and TRBJ2-3, is ETGVTQSPTHLIKTRGQQVTLRCSSQSGHNTVSWYQQALGQGPQFIFQYYREEENGRGNFPPRFSGLQFPNYSSELNVNALELDDSALYLCASSLNGADTQYFGPGTRLTVL.

This clonotype was observed many times. The V and J genes are TRBV20-1 and TRBJ1-4, with D perhaps matching TRBD1 (5 bases). Germline lookup yields CDR1 DFQATT and CDR2 SNEGSKA (reference sequence). The CDR3 loop spans 12 amino acids. Between the trimmed V and J ends, which lost 2 bases and 12 bases, there was a span of 13 bases. The CDR3 region is CSARLSGTQLFF. The CDR3 DNA follows: TGCAGTGCTAGATTATCGGGGACCCAACTGTTTTTT.

V gene TRBV7-9 combines with J gene TRBJ2-3; D may be TRBD1 or TRBD2 (5 bases each). Germline loops: CDR1 SEHNR, CDR2 FQNEAQ (reference sequence). The V gene lost 1 base and the J gene lost 3 bases, with 11 bases spanning the gap. The CDR3 runs to 15 residues. As DNA, the CDR3 is TGTGCCAGCAGCTTAGGGGGGTCTCGGACAGATACGCAGTATTTT. As protein: CASSLGGSRTDTQYF.

The sample holds many counts of this clonotype. The V gene is TRBV6-5, the J gene TRBJ1-1; 7 nucleotides match TRBD1. In germline, CDR1 is MNHEY, CDR2 SVGAGI. The CDR3 is 14 residues long. Unmatched junction bases numbered 10, after V lost 6 bases and J lost 6 bases. CDR3 nucleotides: TGTGCCAGCAGAATAGACAGGGTGATGGCTGAAGCTTTCTTT. Translation: CASRIDRVMAEAFF.

On this clonotype: A much larger clone differs from this one at a single base, so this may be a read error. V gene TRBV15 combines with J gene TRBJ2-5; D is unclear. The CDR3 has 13 amino acids. Germline CDR1 reads LNHNV; CDR2 reads YYDKDF (reference sequence). V lost 1 base and J lost 4, with 7 bases in between. CDR3 DNA: TGTGCCACCAGCAGAGCGCCAGTAGAGACCCAGTACTTC. As protein: CATSRAPVETQYF. Looking up the rest from reference TRBV15 and TRBJ2-5 gives the full variable domain: DAMVIQNPRYQVTQFGKPVTLSCSQTLNHNVMYWYQQKSSQAPKLLFHYYDKDFNNEADTPDNFQSRRPNTSFCFLDIRSPGLGDTAMYLCATSRAPVETQYFGPGTRLLVL.

The table lists this clonotype with many counts. V gene TRBV7-9 combines with J gene TRBJ2-7; possible D gene TRBD1, 5 bases. V was cut by 1 base and J by 0 bases, with 10 bases left in between. Germline lookup yields CDR1 SEHNR and CDR2 FQNEAQ (reference sequence). CDR3 length equals 15 residues. Written as DNA, the CDR3 is TGTGCCAGCAGCTTAGGGTACAGGAGCTCCTACGAGCAGTACTTC. This gives the protein CASSLGYRSSYEQYF.

This clonotype was observed many times. The V gene is TRBV29-1, the J gene TRBJ1-3, with unresolved D. Trimming left V 8 bases short and J 4 bases short, with 9 bases between. Germline V lookup: CDR1 SQVTM, CDR2 ANQGSEA. CDR3 length equals 11 residues. The CDR3 sequence: CSSLRGNTIYF. DNA for the CDR3: TGCAGCAGTTTGAGAGGAAACACCATATATTTT.

This clonotype was recorded many times. The V and J genes are TRBV6-4 and TRBJ2-1, with 9 bases that match TRBD1. CDR1 is MRHNA, CDR2 SNTAGT, per germline. This CDR3 comprises 14 residues. J was trimmed by 4 bases and V by 5 bases; bases with no gene match: 3. This CDR3 is CASSPGTGYNEQFF. In DNA form, the CDR3 reads TGTGCCAGCAGTCCCGGGACAGGGTACAATGAGCAGTTCTTC.

This clonotype was observed many times. The chain links TRBV6-2 or TRBV6-3 to TRBJ2-7; D unclear. Germline V gives CDR1 MNHEY, CDR2 SVGEGT. Trimming stripped 0 bases from V and 5 bases from J, with 20 bases between. This CDR3 is 17 amino acids long. Written as DNA, the CDR3 is TGTGCCAGCAGTTACTCGGCCCAGGAGTTTTTATGGGACGAGCAGTACTTC. It encodes CASSYSAQEFLWDEQYF.

This clonotype occurred many times. This chain connects TRBV9 to TRBJ2-7, with D tentatively TRBD2 (5 bases). Trimming removed 2 bases from V and 7 bases from J, with 16 bases in between. Germline V gene lookup returns CDR1 SGDLS and CDR2 YYNGEE. The CDR3 extends over 14 amino acids. This chain's CDR3 is CASSVGGSSGEQYF. CDR3 bases: TGTGCCAGCAGCGTCGGCGGGTCTTCGGGAGAGCAGTACTTC. Full variable domain (remainder filled in from reference TRBV9 and TRBJ2-7): DSGVTQTPKHLITATGQRVTLRCSPRSGDLSVYWYQQSLDQGLQFLIQYYNGEERAKGNILERFSAQQFPDLHSELNLSSLELGDSALYFCASSVGGSSGEQYFGPGTRLTVT.

This clonotype has ten or more counts. This rearrangement joins TRBV7-6 to TRBJ2-2; D possibly corresponds to TRBD1 (6 bases). CDR1 SGHVS and CDR2 FNYEAQ come from the germline V gene. This CDR3 contains 16 residues. Between the trimmed V and J ends, which lost 6 bases and 3 bases, there was a span of 17 bases. CDR3 DNA: TGTGCCAGCAGTTATCCGAGGGGGTCGGACACCGGGGAGCTGTTTTTT. Its protein is CASSYPRGSDTGELFF.

The chain uses TRBV11-2 and TRBJ1-1; TRBD1 aligns across 7 bases. Trimming took 4 bases from V and 0 from J; bases not matched to a gene: 5. This CDR3 spans 15 amino acids. Germline CDR1 is SGHAT and CDR2 is FQNNGV. DNA for the CDR3: TGTGCCAGCAGCTCATACAGGGGAATGAACACTGAAGCTTTCTTT. Translating gives CASSSYRGMNTEAFF.

This clonotype was seen at least ten times. This chain connects TRBV2 to TRBJ2-3; 10 nucleotides align to TRBD2. Germline CDR1 SNHLY, CDR2 FYNNEI. J lost 2 bases, V lost 3 bases, and 11 bases had no gene match. The CDR3 consists of 18 residues. CDR3: CASSDGTLAGAVTDTQYF. DNA for the CDR3: TGTGCCAGCAGTGATGGGACCCTAGCGGGGGCCGTCACAGATACGCAGTATTTT. Full variable domain (rest looked up from reference TRBV2 and TRBJ2-3): EPEVTQTPSHQVTQMGQEVILRCVPISNHLYFYWYRQILGQKVEFLVSFYNNEISEKSEIFDDQFSVERPDGSNFTLKIRSTKLEDSAMYFCASSDGTLAGAVTDTQYFGPGTRLTVL.

The rearrangement links TRBV6-6 to TRBJ2-1, with TRBD2 identical over 15 bases. J lost 10 bases, V lost 6 bases, and 10 bases had no gene match. CDR1 is MNHNY and CDR2 is SVGAGI in the germline V gene (reference sequence). The CDR3 covers 16 residues. CDR3 coding DNA: TGTGCCAGCAGCACCCCTGGACTAGCGGGGGGGCGAGAGCAGTTCTTC. Its translation: CASSTPGLAGGREQFF.

Many counts were recorded for this clonotype. This chain connects TRBV12-3 or TRBV12-4 to TRBJ2-2; D is possibly TRBD2 (6 bases). CDR3 length: 14 amino acids. Trimming took 6 bases from V and 6 from J, leaving 14 bases between them. The CDR3 DNA reads as TGTGCCAGCAGGCAGACTAGATCGGCCGGGGAGCTGTTTTTT. This encodes CASRQTRSAGELFF.

This clonotype showed up many times. This chain links TRBV7-6 with TRBJ1-2, with 10 bases fitting TRBD1. The CDR3 is 18 residues long. Germline trimming cut 1 base from V and 4 bases from J; bases unmatched to any gene: 12. The germline V gene encodes CDR1 SGHVS and CDR2 FNYEAQ. This chain's CDR3 is CASSLGHRQGAPGYGYTF. CDR3 in DNA: TGTGCCAGCAGCTTAGGCCATCGACAGGGGGCGCCCGGCTATGGCTACACCTTC. The full variable domain, its missing parts supplied by reference TRBV7-6 and TRBJ1-2, is GAGVSQSPRYKVTKRGQDVALRCDPISGHVSLYWYRQALGQGPEFLTYFNYEAQQDKSGLPNDRFSAERPEGSISTLTIQRTEQRDSAMYRCASSLGHRQGAPGYGYTFGSGTRLTVV.

The chain couples TRBV29-1 to TRBJ2-1, with D perhaps being TRBD1 or TRBD2 (6 bases each). V shed 5 bases and J shed 0 bases, with 14 bases lying between them. Germline lookup yields CDR1 SQVTM and CDR2 ANQGSEA. CDR3 length: 15 residues. As DNA, the CDR3 is TGCAGCGTTCCTCAAGGGGGACTCTCCTACAATGAGCAGTTCTTC. Translation: CSVPQGGLSYNEQFF.

This clonotype has a count of ten or more. The chain uses TRBV20-1 and TRBJ2-3, with 8 bases lining up with TRBD2. The germline gives CDR1 DFQATT, CDR2 SNEGSKA (reference sequence). V was clipped by 5 bases and J by 1 base; unmatched bases: 5. The CDR3 has 14 residues. CDR3 nucleotides: TGCAGTGCTTGGACTAGCTCTGGCACAGATACGCAGTATTTT. It is translated as CSAWTSSGTDTQYF.